These 18 T cell receptor beta chains were sequenced from one sample in a study of cytomegalovirus exposure and HLA in healthy donors. Clones were read by immunoSEQ multiplex PCR, and TCRdb kept only the in-frame ones, dropping some. The sample has about 49,000 clones, roughly 92% seen once; the top ten hold about 1.5%. Sample: PBMCs. The receptor source for this set is a man in his late teens or twenties in good health and CMV-seronegative.

This chain links TRBV6-1 with TRBJ1-2; D not resolved. The CDR3 is made up of 10 amino acids. CDR1 and CDR2 (germline): MNHNS, SASEGT. V lost 5 bases and J lost 6, with 4 bases in between. The CDR3 nucleotides are TGTGCCAGCAGTCATCATGGCTACACCTTC. Protein sequence: CASSHHGYTF.

This clone was recorded only once. The gene calls are TRBV29-1 and TRBJ2-7, with 7 bases that match TRBD1. The germline gives CDR1 SQVTM, CDR2 ANQGSEA. The CDR3 length is 14 residues. J lost 0 bases, V lost 6 bases, and 8 bases had no gene match. Here the CDR3 DNA reads TGCAGCGTCTCCGCTCGGGACAGCTCCTACGAGCAGTACTTC. This translates into CSVSARDSSYEQYF.

The chain employs TRBV27 and TRBJ2-7; TRBD1 aligns across 7 bases. This CDR3 is built from 13 residues. Germline V gene sequence: CDR1 MNHEY, CDR2 SMNVEV (reference sequence). J gave up 1 base and V 3 bases, and 0 bases lay outside the gene matches. The CDR3 loop is CASSLGQSYEQYF. The CDR3 DNA is TGTGCCAGCAGTTTGGGACAGTCCTACGAGCAGTACTTC.

The chain recombines TRBV11-3 with TRBJ2-7; no clear D. This CDR3 is built from 15 residues. Germline CDR1 and CDR2: SGHNT and YENEEA. The V gene lost 4 bases and the J gene lost 2 bases, with 15 bases spanning the gap. The CDR3 reads CASSSRLGPAYEQYF. For the CDR3, the DNA is TGTGCCAGCAGCTCCCGTCTCGGTCCGGCCTACGAGCAGTACTTC.

This chain links TRBV6-5 with TRBJ1-1, with D unresolved. Between the trimmed V and J ends, which lost 1 base and 4 bases, there was a span of 13 bases. CDR1 MNHEY and CDR2 SVGAGI come from the germline V gene. The CDR3 contains 15 residues. CDR3 residues: CASSYFFAEGTEAFF. In nucleotides, the CDR3 is TGTGCCAGCAGTTACTTCTTCGCAGAGGGCACTGAAGCTTTCTTT.

The chain has TRBV27 and TRBJ2-7, with 10 nucleotides matching TRBD2. V dropped 5 bases and J dropped 2; count of bases not matched to a gene: 9. This CDR3 has 16 amino acids. Looked up from germline, CDR1 is MNHEY and CDR2 is SMNVEV (reference sequence). CDR3 sequence (DNA): TGTGCCAGCAGTACAATCGGACTAGCGGCCCCCTACGAGCAGTACTTC. Amino acid sequence: CASSTIGLAAPYEQYF.

The rearrangement links TRBV2 to TRBJ2-5; no firm D call. The CDR3 runs 13 residues. Germline V gene lookup returns CDR1 SNHLY and CDR2 FYNNEI. Trimming removed 6 bases at V and 2 bases at J, with 10 bases between. CDR3 sequence (DNA): TGTGCCAGCAGCGAGAGCGTACAAGAGACCCAGTACTTC. Protein: CASSESVQETQYF. Full variable domain (missing parts from reference TRBV2 and TRBJ2-5): EPEVTQTPSHQVTQMGQEVILRCVPISNHLYFYWYRQILGQKVEFLVSFYNNEISEKSEIFDDQFSVERPDGSNFTLKIRSTKLEDSAMYFCASSESVQETQYFGPGTRLLVL.

Details on this clone: The same CDR3 arises from other DNA sequences in this sample as well. The gene calls are TRBV5-1 and TRBJ2-5; D not certain. The germline gives CDR1 SGHRS, CDR2 YFSETQ. V was clipped by 2 bases and J by 2 bases, with 7 bases between them. There are 13 residues in the CDR3. The CDR3 protein is CASSLTVQETQYF. CDR3 nucleotides: TGCGCCAGCAGCTTAACAGTACAAGAGACCCAGTACTTC.

The rearrangement uses TRBV28 and TRBJ1-5, with D perhaps matching TRBD1 (5 bases). V gave up 6 bases and J gave up 7 bases, with 10 bases separating them. This CDR3 spans 12 amino acids. CDR1 MDHEN and CDR2 SYDVKM come from the germline V gene. CDR3 coding DNA: TGTGCCAGCAGGTGGGGGGACCAGCCCCAGCATTTT. Protein sequence: CASRWGDQPQHF.

V is TRBV6-5 and J is TRBJ2-1; D uncertain. V lost 2 bases and J lost 4, with 6 bases in between. Germline V lookup: CDR1 MNHEY, CDR2 SVGAGI. This CDR3 has 13 residues. The CDR3 nucleotides are TGTGCCAGCAGTTACCTACAGTACAATGAGCAGTTCTTC. It yields the protein CASSYLQYNEQFF.

The chain couples TRBV28 to TRBJ1-5; TRBD1 agrees at 7 bases. V trimming: 6 bases; J trimming: 3 bases; junction bases outside the gene matches: 8. The germline gives CDR1 MDHEN, CDR2 SYDVKM. CDR3 size: 15 residues. The DNA of the CDR3 is TGTGCCAGCAGGAATCAGGGGGTTTTCAATCAGCCCCAGCATTTT. Its translation is CASRNQGVFNQPQHF.

The gene calls are TRBV28 and TRBJ1-5, with D perhaps TRBD1 (5 bases). V shed 5 bases and J shed 3 bases, with 11 bases lying between them. The CDR3 runs 14 residues. Germline V gives CDR1 MDHEN, CDR2 SYDVKM. The DNA for the CDR3 is TGTGCCAGCAGTCCTCAGGGTGTCAATCAGCCCCAGCATTTT. Protein sequence: CASSPQGVNQPQHF.

This sequence joins TRBV9 and TRBJ1-5; no firm D call. Per germline, CDR1 SGDLS and CDR2 YYNGEE. Trimming took 3 bases from V and 3 from J, leaving 13 bases between them. There are 15 residues in the CDR3. CDR3 sequence (DNA): TGTGCCAGCAGCGCGAGCGGGCAGGCCAATCAGCCCCAGCATTTT. This translates into CASSASGQANQPQHF.

The rearrangement uses TRBV7-9 and TRBJ2-6; D is perhaps TRBD1 (5 bases). This CDR3 has 16 residues. Germline values: CDR1 SEHNR, CDR2 FQNEAQ (reference sequence). V was cut by 4 bases and J by 0 bases, with 10 bases left in between. The CDR3 coding sequence is TGTGCCAGCAGCTCGACAGTTAGCTCTGGGGCCAACGTCCTGACTTTC. It specifies CASSSTVSSGANVLTF.

This chain joins TRBV30 and TRBJ2-3; no reliable D call. Germline assignment: CDR1 GTSNPN and CDR2 SVGIG (reference sequence). The CDR3 covers 13 residues. Trimming left V 2 bases short and J 1 base short, with 7 bases between. The chain's CDR3 is CAWSSPGTDTQYF. The CDR3 DNA follows: TGTGCCTGGAGTTCCCCAGGCACAGATACGCAGTATTTT. Full variable domain (outside the CDR3, taken from reference TRBV30 and TRBJ2-3): SQTIHQWPATLVQPVGSPLSLECTVEGTSNPNLYWYRQAAGRGLQLLFYSVGIGQISSEVPQNLSASRPQDRQFILSSKKLLLSDSGFYLCAWSSPGTDTQYFGPGTRLTVL.

V gene TRBV19 combines with J gene TRBJ2-7; 7 bases are a match to TRBD1. Germline lookup yields CDR1 LNHDA and CDR2 SQIVND (reference sequence). This CDR3 has 13 residues. Losses at the gene ends were 9 bases for V and 6 bases for J; bases not matched to a gene: 11. The CDR3 loop is CASRASGGVEQYF. As DNA, the CDR3 is TGTGCCAGCCGGGCTTCAGGGGGAGTCGAGCAGTACTTC.

The V gene is TRBV10-1, the J gene TRBJ2-5, with TRBD2 identical over 11 bases. Germline values: CDR1 WNHNN, CDR2 SYGVQD (reference sequence). V gave up 6 bases and J gave up 9 bases; unmatched junction bases: 21. The CDR3 contains 18 residues. CDR3: CASSDGIVSSGRQGAQYF. The CDR3, as DNA: TGCGCCAGCAGCGACGGGATTGTGTCTAGCGGGAGGCAAGGGGCCCAGTACTTC.

The rearrangement links TRBV7-9 to TRBJ2-7; 8 bases are a match to TRBD1. Germline-derived CDR1 and CDR2 are SEHNR and FQNEAQ (reference sequence). CDR3 length: 14 residues. V lost 5 bases, J lost 5 bases, and 8 bases stayed unmatched. CDR3 nucleotides: TGTGCCAGCAGCCCCAAAGGACAGGGTAACGAGCAGTACTTC. It encodes CASSPKGQGNEQYF.